The 18 T cell receptor beta chains below come from one sample, sequenced in a study of CD8+ T cells in alopecia areata. Sequencing templates came from extracted RNA that was reverse transcribed into cDNA. The method was immunoSEQ multiplex PCR; TCRdb's version includes in-frame clones alone and lacks a portion of them. The repertoire consists of about 220,000 clones, with 50% to 70% occurring once and the leading ten covering 1.6%. As for treatment: oral pan-JAK inhibitor, 5-10 mg twice daily. The sequenced sample was CD4+ T cells sorted from blood, obtained at week 4, from a patient treated with tofacitinib. These receptors all come from a human donor with alopecia areata.

The rearrangement links TRBV4-3 to TRBJ1-2; TRBD1 is a possible D gene (6 bases). The germline CDR1 and CDR2 sequences are LGHNA and YSLEER. The V end lost 4 bases, the J end lost 8 bases, and 14 bases lay between the germline ends. The CDR3 has 13 residues. CDR3 residues: CASSLEGGYGYTF. CDR3 nucleotide sequence: TGCGCCAGCAGCCTGGAGGGGGGTTACGGCTACACCTTC.

There are a few counts of this clone. V is TRBV6-6 and J is TRBJ1-1; D is undetermined. V lost 6 bases, J lost 1 base, and 12 bases lay in between. This CDR3 spans 14 amino acids. Germline CDR1 MNHNY, CDR2 SVGAGI (reference sequence). In DNA form, the CDR3 reads TGTGCCAGCAGCCTCGGCTTGTGGAACACTGAAGCTTTCTTT. This gives the protein CASSLGLWNTEAFF.

V usage is TRBV30 and J usage is TRBJ1-5; 7 positions agree with TRBD1. In germline, CDR1 is GTSNPN, CDR2 SVGIG (reference sequence). The trim removed 3 bases at V and 8 bases at J, leaving 10 bases unmatched. CDR3 length: 14 residues. CDR3 nucleotide sequence: TGTGCCTGGAGCACAGGACAGGCCGCAAAGCCCCAGCATTTT. Protein sequence: CAWSTGQAAKPQHF.

The chain employs TRBV4-3 and TRBJ1-2, with TRBD1 matching 7 bases. CDR3 size: 14 residues. J lost 2 bases, V lost 3 bases, and 3 bases had no gene match. Per the germline V gene, CDR1 is LGHNA and CDR2 is YSLEER. CDR3 region: CASSQLQGNYGYTF. The CDR3 DNA sequence: TGCGCCAGCAGCCAGCTACAGGGGAACTATGGCTACACCTTC.

This clone has more than one count but fewer than ten. This sequence joins TRBV28 and TRBJ2-7; 8 nucleotides align to TRBD2. Germline trimming cut 6 bases from V and 3 bases from J; bases unmatched to any gene: 4. The CDR3 runs 13 residues. In germline, CDR1 is MDHEN, CDR2 SYDVKM. CDR3 loop: CASSRGGNYEQYF. As DNA, the CDR3 is TGTGCCAGCAGCCGGGGGGGCAACTACGAGCAGTACTTC.

The V and J genes are TRBV29-1 and TRBJ1-2; the D gene is possibly TRBD1 (5 bases). Germline lookup yields CDR1 SQVTM and CDR2 ANQGSEA. V lost 7 bases and J 5 bases, leaving 17 bases between the germline ends. The CDR3 loop spans 13 amino acids. For the CDR3, the DNA is TGCAGCGCCGCCGGGGCTCCAGTTTATGGCTACACCTTC. It is translated as CSAAGAPVYGYTF.

This sequence joins TRBV6-4 and TRBJ2-1; D unresolved. The germline V gene encodes CDR1 MRHNA and CDR2 SNTAGT. The CDR3 contains 16 residues. V dropped 3 bases and J dropped 4 bases, with 16 bases sitting between them. The CDR3 protein is CASSERSDPLYNEQFF. CDR3 coding DNA: TGTGCCAGCAGTGAGAGGTCAGACCCTCTTTACAATGAGCAGTTCTTC.

The chain carries TRBV10-2 and TRBJ2-7, with D perhaps TRBD1 (5 bases). The CDR3 contains 13 residues. Trimming stripped 8 bases from V and 4 bases from J, with 15 bases between. Germline loops: CDR1 WSHSY, CDR2 SAAADI. CDR3 DNA sequence: TGCGCCAGCGAAACAGGAGTGGGGTACGAGCAGTACTTC. Protein sequence: CASETGVGYEQYF.

This clone was counted between two and nine times. This chain uses TRBV29-1 with TRBJ1-2; a possible D gene is TRBD1 (5 bases). This CDR3 is built from 11 residues. The V gene's germline CDR1 is SQVTM and CDR2 ANQGSEA. Trimming stripped 6 bases from V and 5 bases from J, with 10 bases between. The CDR3 sequence: CSVGEEYGYTF. CDR3 DNA: TGCAGCGTAGGGGAAGAATATGGCTACACCTTC.

The V call is TRBV6-5, the J call TRBJ2-7, with a tentative D call TRBD1 (5 bases). The CDR3 is made up of 13 amino acids. V was trimmed by 7 bases and J by 9 bases, leaving 19 bases between them. Germline CDR1 is MNHEY and CDR2 is SVGAGI. The CDR3 loop is CASTPGFRRRQYF. In DNA, the CDR3 is TGTGCCAGCACCCCAGGGTTCCGCCGACGGCAGTACTTC.

This clone has more than one count but fewer than ten. The V call is TRBV19, the J call TRBJ2-2, with 9 bases fitting TRBD2. CDR3 size: 15 residues. In germline, CDR1 is LNHDA, CDR2 SQIVND (reference sequence). The junction had 1 base not matched to a gene; V was cut back by 0 bases and J by 5 bases. The CDR3: CASSIEAGGTGELFF. The DNA for the CDR3 is TGTGCCAGTAGTATAGAAGCGGGGGGTACCGGGGAGCTGTTTTTT.

The chain employs TRBV5-6 and TRBJ2-6; D possibly corresponds to TRBD2 (6 bases). V shed 0 bases and J shed 0 bases, with 13 bases lying between them. Per germline, CDR1 SGHDT and CDR2 YYEEEE. The CDR3 contains 18 residues. Here the CDR3 reads CASSLGRGTSSGANVLTF. In DNA form, the CDR3 reads TGTGCCAGCAGCTTGGGCCGGGGGACCAGCTCTGGGGCCAACGTCCTGACTTTC.

The chain employs TRBV10-2 and TRBJ1-4; no firm D call. Germline V gene data show CDR1 as WSHSY and CDR2 as SAAADI. The CDR3 covers 14 residues. Between the trimmed V and J ends, which lost 0 bases and 8 bases, there was a span of 10 bases. The CDR3 sequence: CASSESSYQEKLFF. The CDR3 coding sequence is TGCGCCAGCAGTGAGTCTTCTTACCAAGAAAAACTGTTTTTT.

The CDR3, as DNA: TGTGCCAGCAAGGCACGGAGGGGGGCCAATTCACCCCTCCACTTT. It translates to CASKARRGANSPLHF. The rearrangement links TRBV6-5 to TRBJ1-6, with a weak D call TRBD1 (6 bases). V was shortened by 7 bases and J by 7 bases, with 17 bases between the two germline ends. Per germline, CDR1 MNHEY and CDR2 SVGAGI. The length of the CDR3 is 15 residues.

Ten or more counts support this clone. The rearrangement uses TRBV7-3 and TRBJ2-1, with TRBD1 identical over 8 bases. CDR1 SGHTA and CDR2 FQGTGA come from the germline V gene. This CDR3 region has 18 residues. Losses at the gene ends were 2 bases for V and 1 base for J; bases not matched to a gene: 10. CDR3 loop: CASSLLTGGWESYNEQFF. CDR3 sequence (DNA): TGTGCCAGCAGCTTATTAACAGGGGGTTGGGAGTCCTACAATGAGCAGTTCTTC.

This chain connects TRBV2 to TRBJ2-6, with a weak D call TRBD2 (5 bases). This CDR3 has 15 amino acids. V shed 0 bases and J shed 8 bases, with 11 bases lying between them. Germline CDR1 and CDR2: SNHLY and FYNNEI. The DNA for the CDR3 is TGTGCCAGCAGTGAAGCGCGTCGGGGTACCAACGTCCTGACTTTC. Its translation: CASSEARRGTNVLTF.

This CDR3 is CASTQTGQGQNIQYF. The CDR3 DNA reads as TGCGCCAGCACCCAGACAGGCCAGGGCCAAAACATTCAGTACTTC. V is TRBV5-1 and J is TRBJ2-4; tentative D call: TRBD1 (6 bases). Trimming left V 6 bases short and J 5 bases short, with 18 bases between. Germline CDR1 is SGHRS and CDR2 is YFSETQ. CDR3 length equals 15 residues.

This rearrangement joins TRBV30 to TRBJ1-2; possible D gene TRBD1, 5 bases. Deletions cut 0 bases from V and 6 bases from J, with 11 bases between. This CDR3 contains 13 residues. Germline lookup yields CDR1 GTSNPN and CDR2 SVGIG (reference sequence). The CDR3 protein is CAWSVQASDGYTF. In DNA, the CDR3 is TGTGCCTGGAGTGTACAGGCGTCCGATGGCTACACCTTC. Full variable domain (remainder filled in from reference TRBV30 and TRBJ1-2): SQTIHQWPATLVQPVGSPLSLECTVEGTSNPNLYWYRQAAGRGLQLLFYSVGIGQISSEVPQNLSASRPQDRQFILSSKKLLLSDSGFYLCAWSVQASDGYTFGSGTRLTVV.